A single sample is the source of the 28 T cell receptor beta chains below, sequenced in a study of cytomegalovirus exposure and HLA in healthy donors. The PCR was carried out with 60 Vbeta primers and 13 Jbeta primers. The protocol was immunoSEQ multiplex PCR, while the TCRdb copy is restricted to in-frame clones and leaves out a portion. The repertoire consists of over 150,000 clones, with 70% to 85% occurring once and the leading ten covering 4% to 6%. The sequenced material came from PBMCs. These receptor sequences come from a man between 18 and 35 years old in good health and CMV-seronegative.

The J gene is TRBJ2-2, the V gene TRBV29-1; 7 bases map to TRBD1. Trimming cost V 6 bases and J 0 bases; bases outside gene matches: 4. The CDR3 sequence is 14 residues long. The V gene's germline CDR1 is SQVTM and CDR2 ANQGSEA. CDR3 region: CSVRQGANTGELFF. DNA of the CDR3: TGCAGCGTCCGACAGGGCGCGAACACCGGGGAGCTGTTTTTT.

This rearrangement joins TRBV2 to TRBJ1-3; D remains ambiguous. V gave up 1 base and J gave up 0 bases, with 13 bases separating them. The CDR3 loop spans 17 amino acids. CDR1 is SNHLY, CDR2 FYNNEI, per germline. As DNA, the CDR3 is TGTGCCAGCAGTGAAGTGGCAGTCGATGGCTCTGGAAACACCATATATTTT. Translating gives CASSEVAVDGSGNTIYF.

This chain uses TRBV25-1 with TRBJ2-1, with D perhaps TRBD1 (5 bases). Trimming cost V 4 bases and J 5 bases, with 15 bases left between them. The CDR3 length is 15 residues. Germline CDR1 MGHDK, CDR2 SYGVNS. The CDR3, as DNA: TGTGCCAGCAGTGCCCAAGGACAAGGAGACAATGAGCAGTTCTTC. Residues: CASSAQGQGDNEQFF.

This clone was found once. This chain joins TRBV2 and TRBJ1-5, with D unclear. The CDR3 loop spans 14 amino acids. Between the trimmed V and J ends, which lost 3 bases and 3 bases, there was a span of 9 bases. Germline assignment: CDR1 SNHLY and CDR2 FYNNEI. CDR3 in amino acids: CASSDKSPNQPQHF. The CDR3, as DNA: TGTGCCAGCAGTGATAAGAGTCCCAATCAGCCCCAGCATTTT. The full variable domain, with the rest looked up from reference TRBV2 and TRBJ1-5, is EPEVTQTPSHQVTQMGQEVILRCVPISNHLYFYWYRQILGQKVEFLVSFYNNEISEKSEIFDDQFSVERPDGSNFTLKIRSTKLEDSAMYFCASSDKSPNQPQHFGDGTRLSIL.

The sample holds one count of this clone. The J gene is TRBJ1-6, the V gene TRBV13; TRBD1 agrees at 9 bases. Trimming at V came to 5 bases and at J to 7 bases, leaving 3 bases not matched to a gene. The CDR3 extends over 14 amino acids. Germline V lookup: CDR1 PRHDT, CDR2 FYEKMQ (reference sequence). CDR3 loop: CASSRTGENSPLHF. The CDR3 nucleotides are TGTGCCAGCAGCCGGACAGGGGAAAATTCACCCCTCCACTTT.

This clone has only one observation. The chain recombines TRBV11-2 with TRBJ2-2, with D possibly matching TRBD2 (6 bases). The germline CDR1 and CDR2 sequences are SGHAT and FQNNGV. Deletions cut 1 base from V and 3 bases from J, with 15 bases between. The CDR3 is 17 residues long. In DNA form, the CDR3 reads TGTGCCAGCAGCTTAGGGAGGTGGGAGGACTACACCGGGGAGCTGTTTTTT. Translated: CASSLGRWEDYTGELFF.

V is TRBV10-1 and J is TRBJ2-2; D call uncertain. The V gene's germline CDR1 is WNHNN and CDR2 SYGVQD (reference sequence). Trimming pared 2 bases from V and 0 bases from J, leaving 4 bases between. This CDR3 spans 14 amino acids. The CDR3 loop is CASSERANTGELFF. The CDR3 DNA is TGCGCCAGCAGTGAGCGGGCGAACACCGGGGAGCTGTTTTTT.

The chain carries TRBV14 and TRBJ1-1; 9 nucleotides match TRBD1. Germline V gene lookup returns CDR1 SGHDN and CDR2 FVKESK. This CDR3 region has 12 residues. The junction had 3 bases not matched to a gene; V was cut back by 3 bases and J by 10 bases. For the CDR3, the DNA is TGTGCCAGCAGCCATGGGACAGGGCCAGCTTTCTTT. The encoded protein is CASSHGTGPAFF.

V and J are TRBV7-9 and TRBJ1-1; D is unresolved. The CDR3 spans 12 residues. Germline CDR1 SEHNR, CDR2 FQNEAQ (reference sequence). The V end was cut by 1 base, the J end by 11 bases, with 11 bases between. The DNA for the CDR3 is TGTGCCAGCAGCTTAGGTGTCCAGTGGGCTTTCTTT. Translating it yields CASSLGVQWAFF.

This clone has only a few counts. This chain links TRBV5-1 with TRBJ2-7; no definite D call. V lost 4 bases, J lost 2 bases, and 4 bases lay in between. CDR1 and CDR2 (germline): SGHRS, YFSETQ. The CDR3 covers 11 residues. CDR3 region: CASSNTYEQYF. In DNA form, the CDR3 reads TGCGCCAGCAGCAACACCTACGAGCAGTACTTC. Together with reference TRBV5-1 and TRBJ2-7, the CDR3 gives the full variable domain: KAGVTQTPRYLIKTRGQQVTLSCSPISGHRSVSWYQQTPGQGLQFLFEYFSETQRNKGNFPGRFSGRQFSNSRSEMNVSTLELGDSALYLCASSNTYEQYFGPGTRLTVT.

The chain recombines TRBV27 with TRBJ1-4; weak D call: TRBD1 (6 bases). The CDR3 consists of 17 residues. V gave up 5 bases and J gave up 3 bases, with 19 bases separating them. CDR1 MNHEY and CDR2 SMNVEV come from the germline V gene (reference sequence). The CDR3 here is CASSQGRRGASNEKLFF. As DNA, the CDR3 is TGTGCCAGCAGTCAGGGGCGCCGTGGAGCCTCTAATGAAAAACTGTTTTTT.

This clone showed up just once. J is TRBJ2-7 and V is TRBV6-1; TRBD2 aligns across 8 bases. The ends lost 5 bases at V and 0 bases at J; junction bases unmatched: 6. The CDR3 runs to 15 residues. Germline lookup yields CDR1 MNHNS and CDR2 SASEGT. The DNA for the CDR3 is TGTGCCAGCAGTTTTAGCGGGGTCAGCTCCTACGAGCAGTACTTC. Its translation: CASSFSGVSSYEQYF.

J is TRBJ1-1 and V is TRBV28, with 7 bases lining up with TRBD1. Germline CDR1 and CDR2: MDHEN and SYDVKM. Losses at the gene ends were 6 bases for V and 0 bases for J; bases not matched to a gene: 4. The CDR3 consists of 14 residues. The chain's CDR3 is CASSGGQMNTEAFF. CDR3 sequence (DNA): TGTGCCAGCAGCGGGGGACAGATGAACACTGAAGCTTTCTTT.

This chain links TRBV6-1 with TRBJ2-2, with a tentative D call TRBD1 (6 bases). CDR3 length: 14 amino acids. The V and J ends lost 8 bases and 7 bases respectively, with 17 bases between them. Germline V gives CDR1 MNHNS, CDR2 SASEGT. The CDR3 sequence is CASGDRRPLGELFF. The CDR3 region has the DNA TGTGCCAGCGGAGACAGGAGGCCCCTCGGGGAGCTGTTTTTT.

Of note for this clone: Germline is not matched at one junction end, which may reflect a read error. V and J are TRBV7-3 and TRBJ1-1; tentative D call: TRBD1 (6 bases). The length of the CDR3 is 15 residues. Germline-derived CDR1 and CDR2 are SGHTA and FQGTGA. CDR3 sequence: CASRLTGTPIGRAFF. In DNA form, the CDR3 reads TGTGCCAGCAGGTTAACCGGGACACCAATAGGACGGGCTTTCTTT.

The chain is built from TRBV7-6 and TRBJ1-3; 7 nucleotides align to TRBD1. CDR3 length: 17 amino acids. J was trimmed by 0 bases and V by 5 bases; bases with no gene match: 10. Per the germline V gene, CDR1 is SGHVS and CDR2 is FNYEAQ. The CDR3 sequence is CASSQTGVKSSGNTIYF. DNA for the CDR3: TGTGCCAGCAGCCAAACAGGGGTAAAGAGCTCTGGAAACACCATATATTTT.

V gene TRBV11-3 combines with J gene TRBJ2-7; D is ambiguous. Germline lookup yields CDR1 SGHNT and CDR2 YENEEA. Trimming removed 1 base at V and 0 bases at J, with 10 bases between. The CDR3 runs 15 residues. CDR3 in amino acids: CASSLAPLLSYEQYF. CDR3 sequence (DNA): TGTGCCAGCAGCTTAGCCCCCCTCCTCTCCTACGAGCAGTACTTC.

The genes are TRBV19 and TRBJ2-2, with D unclear. This CDR3 spans 15 amino acids. CDR1 is LNHDA, CDR2 SQIVND, per germline (reference sequence). The V gene lost 2 bases and the J gene lost 0 bases, with 7 bases spanning the gap. The CDR3 bases are TGTGCCAGTAGTATAAACGCAGCGAACACCGGGGAGCTGTTTTTT. As protein: CASSINAANTGELFF.

This clone was observed a single time. The V and J genes are TRBV4-2 and TRBJ1-1; the match to TRBD1 covers 7 bases. The J segment lost 8 bases and the V segment lost 3 bases, leaving 9 bases of the junction unmatched. Germline V gene data show CDR1 as LGHNA and CDR2 as YNFKEQ. CDR3 size: 14 residues. CDR3 sequence: CASSQHVGTEEAFF. DNA of the CDR3: TGTGCCAGCAGCCAGCACGTCGGGACAGAAGAAGCTTTCTTT.

The gene calls are TRBV5-4 and TRBJ2-1; TRBD2 matches 7 bases. This CDR3 comprises 15 residues. Looked up from germline, CDR1 is SGHNT and CDR2 is YYREEE (reference sequence). Trimming at V came to 3 bases and at J to 2 bases, leaving 5 bases not matched to a gene. The CDR3 loop is CASSSGGLAYNEQFF. In nucleotides, the CDR3 is TGTGCCAGCAGCTCGGGGGGTTTAGCCTACAATGAGCAGTTCTTC.

This chain joins TRBV12-5 and TRBJ2-2, with D possibly matching TRBD2 (6 bases). Trimming stripped 6 bases from V and 7 bases from J, with 18 bases between. Germline CDR1 reads LGHNT; CDR2 reads FRNRAP. This CDR3 region has 15 residues. CDR3 amino acids: CASGFGGVQSGELFF. The CDR3 DNA reads as TGTGCTAGTGGATTCGGAGGGGTTCAGAGCGGGGAGCTGTTTTTT.

V and J are TRBV6-6 and TRBJ1-5, with 7 bases that match TRBD1. Germline CDR1 is MNHNY and CDR2 is SVGAGI (reference sequence). The CDR3 is made up of 13 amino acids. Trimming at V came to 5 bases and at J to 2 bases, leaving 0 bases not matched to a gene. The CDR3 here is CASSGTGNQPQHF. CDR3 bases: TGTGCCAGCAGTGGGACAGGCAATCAGCCCCAGCATTTT.

V is TRBV28 and J is TRBJ1-3; 9 bases fit TRBD1. The V gene's germline CDR1 is MDHEN and CDR2 SYDVKM. The V gene end was trimmed by 7 bases and the J gene end by 4 bases; junction bases not matched to a gene: 2. The CDR3 is made up of 13 amino acids. The CDR3 sequence is CASKDRGGNTIYF. DNA of the CDR3: TGTGCCAGCAAGGACAGGGGAGGAAACACCATATATTTT.

This sequence joins TRBV27 and TRBJ2-3; 8 bases are shared with TRBD2. The V segment lost 3 bases and the J segment 2 bases; nucleotides outside the gene matches: 7. The CDR3 length is 16 residues. Germline V gene data show CDR1 as MNHEY and CDR2 as SMNVEV (reference sequence). The CDR3 loop is CASSFGAGAITDTQYF. As DNA, the CDR3 is TGTGCCAGCAGTTTTGGAGCGGGGGCCATCACAGATACGCAGTATTTT.

This chain uses TRBV9 with TRBJ1-1; 9 nucleotides agree with TRBD1. The V segment lost 5 bases and the J segment 1 base; nucleotides outside the gene matches: 6. Germline CDR1 reads SGDLS; CDR2 reads YYNGEE. This CDR3 contains 15 residues. The CDR3 region is CASRPGQGKNTEAFF. In nucleotides, the CDR3 is TGTGCCAGCAGACCGGGACAGGGCAAGAACACTGAAGCTTTCTTT.

The rearrangement joins TRBV30 to TRBJ1-5; no clear D. Between the trimmed V and J ends, which lost 0 bases and 0 bases, there was a span of 9 bases. The CDR3 is made up of 15 amino acids. Germline V gives CDR1 GTSNPN, CDR2 SVGIG (reference sequence). Written as DNA, the CDR3 is TGTGCCTGGAGTGTACTATCGGGTAGCAATCAGCCCCAGCATTTT. Amino acid sequence: CAWSVLSGSNQPQHF.

The chain has TRBV4-1 and TRBJ2-7; D is possibly TRBD2 (6 bases). Germline CDR1 MGHRA, CDR2 YSYEKL. V gave up 8 bases and J gave up 1 base, with 15 bases separating them. This CDR3 region has 14 residues. In DNA form, the CDR3 reads TGCGCCAGCCGCACGGGTGCGGGGTCCTACGAGCAGTACTTC. Its translation is CASRTGAGSYEQYF.

V usage is TRBV5-1 and J usage is TRBJ2-3; TRBD1 might be the D (6 bases). Trimming shortened V by 0 bases and J by 4 bases, and 9 bases separated the two germline ends. CDR1 SGHRS and CDR2 YFSETQ come from the germline V gene. This CDR3 has 14 residues. CDR3 bases: TGCGCCAGCAGCTTGGGCAGGGGTTCAGATACGCAGTATTTT. Its protein product is CASSLGRGSDTQYF.